This is a list of T cell receptor beta chains from one sample in a study of T cell responses to AZD1222 COVID-19 vaccine. The assay was immunoSEQ multiplex PCR, and TCRdb's table has in-frame clones only and misses some. Among fewer than 110,000 clones, over 80% were seen once, and the ten largest hold about 6.8%. The sample here was peripheral blood, taken 28 days after the second AZD1222 dose. Receptors originate from an adult who received the AZD1222 COVID-19 vaccine. The CDR3 runs from the conserved cysteine through the conserved F or W. The order of the fields is CDR3 protein, CDR3 DNA, CDR3 length, D gene, clone size, J gene, V gene. The D gene is left open where the match is weak. Expanded clones are given a class, and other clones once, few, many or no size at all.

cdr3_aa: CASSYPDEQYF; cdr3_nt: TGTGCCAGCAGTTACCCGGACGAGCAGTACTTC; cdr3_length: 11; d_call: NA; clone_size: NA; j_call: TRBJ2-7; v_call: TRBV6-2/TRBV6-3
cdr3_aa: CATVRDLFYEQYF; cdr3_nt: TGTGCCACCGTCCGGGACCTGTTCTACGAGCAGTACTTC; cdr3_length: 13; d_call: NA; clone_size: NA; j_call: TRBJ2-7; v_call: TRBV6-5
cdr3_aa: CASSHGPYEQYF; cdr3_nt: TGTGCCAGCAGCCATGGGCCTTACGAGCAGTACTTC; cdr3_length: 12; d_call: NA; clone_size: NA; j_call: TRBJ2-7; v_call: TRBV7-9
cdr3_aa: CASSTDGNGANVLTF; cdr3_nt: TGTGCCAGCAGCACCGACGGGAACGGGGCCAACGTCCTGACTTTC; cdr3_length: 15; d_call: NA; clone_size: once; j_call: TRBJ2-6; v_call: TRBV11-2
cdr3_aa: CASRETGGTEAFF; cdr3_nt: TGTGCCAGCAGGGAAACAGGGGGCACTGAAGCTTTCTTT; cdr3_length: 13; d_call: TRBD1; clone_size: NA; j_call: TRBJ1-1; v_call: TRBV2
cdr3_aa: CASSPSTPGVNTIYF; cdr3_nt: TGTGCCAGCAGCCCCTCCACCCCAGGGGTAAACACCATATATTTT; cdr3_length: 15; d_call: NA; clone_size: NA; j_call: TRBJ1-3; v_call: TRBV7-6
cdr3_aa: CASSLRGQDSPLHF; cdr3_nt: TGCGCCAGCAGCTTGCGGGGTCAGGATTCACCCCTCCACTTT; cdr3_length: 14; d_call: NA; clone_size: once; j_call: TRBJ1-6; v_call: TRBV5-1
cdr3_aa: CASKKTGGFYEQYF; cdr3_nt: TGTGCCAGTAAAAAGACAGGGGGCTTCTACGAGCAGTACTTC; cdr3_length: 14; d_call: TRBD1; clone_size: NA; j_call: TRBJ2-7; v_call: TRBV19
cdr3_aa: CASSRTGLKTQYF; cdr3_nt: TGTGCCAGCTCCAGGACAGGGTTGAAGACCCAGTACTTC; cdr3_length: 13; d_call: TRBD1; clone_size: NA; j_call: TRBJ2-5; v_call: TRBV18
cdr3_aa: CASSSDSMEYEQYF; cdr3_nt: TGTGCCAGCAGTAGCGACAGCATGGAATACGAGCAGTACTTC; cdr3_length: 14; d_call: NA; clone_size: NA; j_call: TRBJ2-7; v_call: TRBV2
cdr3_aa: CASRGQAHQPQHF; cdr3_nt: TGTGCCAGCAGAGGGCAGGCGCATCAGCCCCAGCATTTT; cdr3_length: 13; d_call: NA; clone_size: few; j_call: TRBJ1-5; v_call: TRBV6-5
cdr3_aa: CASSLGGNYEQYF; cdr3_nt: TGTGCCAGCAGCTTAGGGGGAAACTACGAGCAGTACTTC; cdr3_length: 13; d_call: NA; clone_size: NA; j_call: TRBJ2-7; v_call: TRBV5-4
cdr3_aa: CASSLWGYSGNQPQHF; cdr3_nt: TGTGCCAGCAGCTTGTGGGGGTACTCTGGCAATCAGCCCCAGCATTTT; cdr3_length: 16; d_call: NA; clone_size: NA; j_call: TRBJ1-5; v_call: TRBV5-6
cdr3_aa: CASSLDPGGQGQTQYF; cdr3_nt: TGTGCCAGCAGCTTAGACCCGGGAGGACAGGGTCAGACCCAGTACTTC; cdr3_length: 16; d_call: NA; clone_size: NA; j_call: TRBJ2-5; v_call: TRBV7-9
cdr3_aa: CASSRGGVTEAFF; cdr3_nt: TGTGCCAGCAGCCGAGGGGGGGTCACTGAAGCTTTCTTT; cdr3_length: 13; d_call: NA; clone_size: once; j_call: TRBJ1-1; v_call: TRBV7-6
cdr3_aa: CASSLAVGRGDQPQHF; cdr3_nt: TGTGCCAGCAGCTTAGCGGTGGGCAGGGGAGATCAGCCCCAGCATTTT; cdr3_length: 16; d_call: NA; clone_size: few; j_call: TRBJ1-5; v_call: TRBV7-8
cdr3_aa: CASSFDTRGNYGYTF; cdr3_nt: TGTGCCAGTAGTTTCGATACCAGGGGAAACTATGGCTACACCTTC; cdr3_length: 15; d_call: NA; clone_size: NA; j_call: TRBJ1-2; v_call: TRBV19
cdr3_aa: CASSIPPGQGNYGYTF; cdr3_nt: TGTGCCAGTAGTATTCCTCCCGGACAGGGGAACTATGGCTACACCTTC; cdr3_length: 16; d_call: TRBD1; clone_size: NA; j_call: TRBJ1-2; v_call: TRBV19
cdr3_aa: CATSRANRVTNEKLFF; cdr3_nt: TGTGCCACCAGCAGGGCAAACAGGGTGACTAATGAAAAACTGTTTTTT; cdr3_length: 16; d_call: NA; clone_size: few; j_call: TRBJ1-4; v_call: TRBV15
cdr3_aa: CASSYSGTGAYGYTF; cdr3_nt: TGTGCCAGCAGTTACTCGGGGACAGGGGCCTATGGCTACACCTTC; cdr3_length: 15; d_call: TRBD1; clone_size: once; j_call: TRBJ1-2; v_call: TRBV6-5
cdr3_aa: CASSISQGSEQYF; cdr3_nt: TGTGCCAGTAGTATATCCCAGGGAAGCGAGCAGTACTTC; cdr3_length: 13; d_call: NA; clone_size: NA; j_call: TRBJ2-7; v_call: TRBV19
cdr3_aa: CASSVLAGTEAFF; cdr3_nt: TGTGCCAGCAGTGTACTAGCAGGGACTGAAGCTTTCTTT; cdr3_length: 13; d_call: NA; clone_size: NA; j_call: TRBJ1-1; v_call: TRBV6-4
cdr3_aa: CASSLDRSNYGYTF; cdr3_nt: TGTGCCAGCAGTTTAGACCGATCTAACTATGGCTACACCTTC; cdr3_length: 14; d_call: NA; clone_size: NA; j_call: TRBJ1-2; v_call: TRBV27
cdr3_aa: CASTGQGLGTEAFF; cdr3_nt: TGTGCCAGCACCGGGCAAGGACTGGGGACTGAAGCTTTCTTT; cdr3_length: 14; d_call: NA; clone_size: few; j_call: TRBJ1-1; v_call: TRBV6-5
cdr3_aa: CASSWRGEGTEAFF; cdr3_nt: TGCGCCAGCAGCTGGCGGGGGGAGGGGACTGAAGCTTTCTTT; cdr3_length: 14; d_call: NA; clone_size: NA; j_call: TRBJ1-1; v_call: TRBV5-1
cdr3_aa: CASSLWPEGGAFF; cdr3_nt: TGTGCCAGCAGTTTATGGCCCGAAGGGGGAGCTTTCTTT; cdr3_length: 13; d_call: NA; clone_size: NA; j_call: TRBJ1-1; v_call: TRBV12-3/TRBV12-4
cdr3_aa: CASSLVGRVSEKLFF; cdr3_nt: TGTGCCAGCAGCTTAGTAGGCAGGGTTTCTGAAAAACTGTTTTTT; cdr3_length: 15; d_call: NA; clone_size: NA; j_call: TRBJ1-4; v_call: TRBV11-2
cdr3_aa: CASRQGEGTGELFF; cdr3_nt: TGTGCCAGCCGACAGGGGGAGGGCACCGGGGAGCTGTTTTTT; cdr3_length: 14; d_call: TRBD1; clone_size: NA; j_call: TRBJ2-2; v_call: TRBV2
cdr3_aa: CASSLYGSEAGQETQYF; cdr3_nt: TGTGCCAGCAGCTTATATGGGTCTGAGGCGGGACAAGAGACCCAGTACTTC; cdr3_length: 17; d_call: NA; clone_size: NA; j_call: TRBJ2-5; v_call: TRBV7-9
cdr3_aa: CASSLAAGYPTRAFF; cdr3_nt: TGTGCCAGCAGCTTGGCGGCAGGGTACCCAACACGAGCTTTCTTT; cdr3_length: 15; d_call: NA; clone_size: NA; j_call: TRBJ1-1; v_call: TRBV5-4
cdr3_aa: CASSIGARYGYTF; cdr3_nt: TGTGCCAGTAGTATCGGGGCCAGGTATGGCTACACCTTC; cdr3_length: 13; d_call: NA; clone_size: NA; j_call: TRBJ1-2; v_call: TRBV19
cdr3_aa: CASRELDRDNSPLHF; cdr3_nt: TGTGCCAGCAGAGAACTCGACAGGGATAATTCACCCCTCCACTTT; cdr3_length: 15; d_call: TRBD1; clone_size: NA; j_call: TRBJ1-6; v_call: TRBV5-4
cdr3_aa: CASSMGPMSYEQYF; cdr3_nt: TGTGCCAGCAGTATGGGACCGATGAGTTACGAGCAGTACTTC; cdr3_length: 14; d_call: NA; clone_size: NA; j_call: TRBJ2-7; v_call: TRBV27
cdr3_aa: CASSFRNTEAFF; cdr3_nt: TGTGCCAGCAGCTTCAGGAACACTGAAGCTTTCTTT; cdr3_length: 12; d_call: NA; clone_size: NA; j_call: TRBJ1-1; v_call: TRBV11-2
cdr3_aa: CASSPNDRGPGYTF; cdr3_nt: TGTGCCAGCTCACCGAATGACAGGGGGCCTGGCTACACCTTC; cdr3_length: 14; d_call: TRBD1; clone_size: NA; j_call: TRBJ1-2; v_call: TRBV18
cdr3_aa: CASRKGGLANTGELFF; cdr3_nt: TGTGCCAGTCGAAAAGGGGGACTAGCGAACACCGGGGAGCTGTTTTTT; cdr3_length: 16; d_call: TRBD2; clone_size: few; j_call: TRBJ2-2; v_call: TRBV19
cdr3_aa: CASSFPETDTQYF; cdr3_nt: TGCGCCAGCAGCTTCCCGGAAACAGATACGCAGTATTTT; cdr3_length: 13; d_call: NA; clone_size: NA; j_call: TRBJ2-3; v_call: TRBV5-1